Presented here are 18 T cell receptor beta chains from one specimen sequenced in a study of blood T cell repertoires in COVID-19. Profiling relied on immunoSEQ multiplex PCR, and the TCRdb table lists in-frame clones only, not all of them. The data contain some 340,000 clones, about 83% of them singletons. The sequenced sample consisted of peripheral blood. These receptors originate from a man aged 25 to 40 with active or convalescent COVID-19.

A few counts support this clone. This chain connects TRBV24-1 to TRBJ2-7; D unclear. V lost 8 bases to trimming and J lost 5 bases, with 6 bases between them. Per germline, CDR1 KGHDR and CDR2 SFDVKD. This CDR3 contains 10 residues. CDR3 region: CATNIHEQYF. Written as DNA, the CDR3 is TGTGCCACCAATATCCACGAGCAGTACTTC.

The chain joins TRBV27 to TRBJ1-4; D is undetermined. Germline CDR1 is MNHEY and CDR2 is SMNVEV (reference sequence). The length of the CDR3 is 12 residues. V was trimmed by 3 bases and J by 8 bases, leaving 7 bases between them. The CDR3: CASSFAGEKLFF. CDR3 in DNA: TGTGCCAGCAGTTTTGCGGGGGAAAAACTGTTTTTT.

The chain's CDR3 is CSAPGGSPYNEQFF. DNA for the CDR3: TGCAGCGCCCCCGGGGGGTCCCCCTACAATGAGCAGTTCTTC. This chain connects TRBV29-1 to TRBJ2-1; 7 positions match TRBD2. The V and J ends lost 7 bases and 2 bases, in that order; junction bases with no gene match: 8. The CDR3 is made up of 14 amino acids. Germline CDR1 reads SQVTM; CDR2 reads ANQGSEA.

The chain recombines TRBV27 with TRBJ2-7; TRBD1 might be the D (5 bases). This CDR3 is 14 amino acids long. V was trimmed by 7 bases and J by 2 bases, leaving 15 bases between them. Germline V gene sequence: CDR1 MNHEY, CDR2 SMNVEV (reference sequence). The CDR3 protein is CASNQQGLPYEQYF. The CDR3 DNA reads TGTGCCAGCAACCAGCAGGGTCTACCCTACGAGCAGTACTTC.

J is TRBJ2-5 and V is TRBV5-4, with TRBD2 matching over 8 bases. Germline CDR1 SGHNT, CDR2 YYREEE (reference sequence). This CDR3 contains 14 residues. V shed 4 bases, J shed 1 base, and the junction held 3 bases outside the gene matches. For the CDR3, the DNA is TGTGCCAGCAGCCCCGGGAGGGCCCAAGAGACCCAGTACTTC. It yields the protein CASSPGRAQETQYF.

The chain joins TRBV5-5 to TRBJ2-5; D is possibly TRBD1 (6 bases). CDR3 length: 14 residues. The ends were cut back, 3 bases at V and 2 bases at J, with 11 bases in the middle. The germline V gene has CDR1 SGHKS and CDR2 YYEKEE (reference sequence). The CDR3 is CASSSLQGQETQYF. DNA of the CDR3: TGTGCCAGCAGCTCTCTGCAGGGGCAAGAGACCCAGTACTTC.

This chain connects TRBV27 to TRBJ2-1; 11 bases match TRBD2. J lost 2 bases, V lost 5 bases, and 17 bases had no gene match. CDR3 length: 20 residues. Germline CDR1 MNHEY, CDR2 SMNVEV (reference sequence). CDR3 amino acids: CASSPNPPSGRSKTYNEQFF. CDR3 in DNA: TGTGCCAGCAGTCCTAACCCCCCTAGCGGGAGGTCCAAGACCTACAATGAGCAGTTCTTC.

The chain links TRBV19 to TRBJ1-6, with 7 bases that match TRBD1. Germline V gives CDR1 LNHDA, CDR2 SQIVND (reference sequence). The V and J ends lost 8 bases and 7 bases, in that order; junction bases with no gene match: 8. This CDR3 comprises 14 residues. Written as DNA, the CDR3 is TGTGCCAGTGGGGTAGGGGGCTTAAATTCACCCCTCCACTTT. The encoded protein is CASGVGGLNSPLHF.

The J gene is TRBJ2-3, the V gene TRBV29-1; D remains unclear. The CDR3 extends over 12 amino acids. The germline CDR1 and CDR2 sequences are SQVTM and ANQGSEA. V dropped 6 bases and J dropped 10 bases, with 17 bases sitting between them. The DNA for the CDR3 is TGCAGCGTCTATGATACCACGAAACCGCAGTATTTT. This translates into CSVYDTTKPQYF.

The J gene is TRBJ2-3, the V gene TRBV7-2; 9 bases map to TRBD2. Germline values: CDR1 SGHTA, CDR2 FQGNSA. The CDR3 runs 17 residues. The J segment lost 5 bases and the V segment lost 5 bases, leaving 14 bases of the junction unmatched. Written as DNA, the CDR3 is TGTGCCAGCAGCCCCCTTGGGCTAGCGGGGATAGTAGATACGCAGTATTTT. It specifies CASSPLGLAGIVDTQYF.

The CDR3 reads CAIGRDYNSPLHF. The CDR3 bases are TGTGCCATCGGACGGGACTATAATTCACCCCTCCACTTT. This chain links TRBV15 with TRBJ1-6; D is ambiguous. With 10 bases removed from V and 3 bases from J, the gap between germline ends came to 10 bases. The CDR3 runs to 13 residues. Germline loops: CDR1 LNHNV, CDR2 YYDKDF (reference sequence).

J is TRBJ2-3 and V is TRBV5-8; TRBD2 matches at 11 bases. Germline CDR1 SGHTS, CDR2 YDEGEE. CDR3 length: 18 amino acids. The V and J ends lost 4 bases and 4 bases, in that order; junction bases with no gene match: 14. Here the CDR3 DNA reads TGTGCCAGCAGCCACACTAGCGGGGGTTTTAAGATGTCAGATACGCAGTATTTT. Translation gives CASSHTSGGFKMSDTQYF.

This sequence joins TRBV21-1 and TRBJ2-2; the table gives TRBD2 as D, unverified against the DNA. TRBV21-1 is reported as a pseudogene. There are 16 residues in the CDR3. The CDR3 DNA is TGTGCCAGCAGTTCCCCTAGTGGCGGGATTCCCGGGGAGCTGTTTTTT. It translates to CASSSPSGGIPGELFF.

The chain recombines TRBV7-9 with TRBJ2-2, with D perhaps TRBD1 (6 bases). The CDR3 sequence is 14 residues long. Germline CDR1 is SEHNR and CDR2 is FQNEAQ (reference sequence). V lost 5 bases, J lost 2 bases, and 9 bases lay in between. The CDR3 sequence: CASSRDINTGELFF. The CDR3 DNA is TGTGCCAGCAGCCGGGACATTAACACCGGGGAGCTGTTTTTT.

This CDR3 is CSARSEVNTGELFF. CDR3 coding DNA: TGCAGCGCCCGAAGTGAGGTGAACACCGGGGAGCTGTTTTTT. The V and J genes are TRBV29-1 and TRBJ2-2; D unclear. Trimming removed 7 bases at V and 1 base at J, with 13 bases between. This CDR3 comprises 14 residues. In germline, CDR1 is SQVTM, CDR2 ANQGSEA.

The V call is TRBV5-6, the J call TRBJ2-1; D may be TRBD1 (6 bases). V was pared by 4 bases and J by 7 bases, with 9 bases between. The CDR3 consists of 12 residues. Germline V gene data show CDR1 as SGHDT and CDR2 as YYEEEE. CDR3 amino acids: CASSLDRNEQFF. The CDR3 DNA reads as TGTGCCAGCAGCCTCGACAGGAATGAGCAGTTCTTC.

This clone was detected a few times. CDR3 sequence reads: CASSQSGRTHGYTF. The CDR3 DNA follows: TGTGCCAGCAGCCAATCGGGCAGAACTCATGGCTACACCTTC. The rearrangement joins TRBV16 to TRBJ1-2, with D uncertain. This CDR3 region has 14 residues. The germline V gene encodes CDR1 KGHSY and CDR2 FQNENV. V lost 0 bases, J lost 6 bases, and 11 bases lay in between.

This chain connects TRBV18 to TRBJ2-3; D might be TRBD2 (6 bases). CDR3 size: 17 residues. CDR1 and CDR2 (germline): KGHSH, LQKENI. V was trimmed by 1 base and J by 6 bases, leaving 20 bases between them. CDR3 sequence: CASSPRPAGTLGDTQYF. The DNA of the CDR3 is TGTGCCAGCTCACCACGTCCAGCGGGTACCCTGGGGGATACGCAGTATTTT. Complete variable domain (other parts from reference TRBV18 and TRBJ2-3): NAGVMQNPRHLVRRRGQEARLRCSPMKGHSHVYWYRQLPEEGLKFMVYLQKENIIDESGMPKERFSAEFPKEGPSILRIQQVVRGDSAAYFCASSPRPAGTLGDTQYFGPGTRLTVL.